These 19 T cell receptor beta chains were all obtained from the same sample, sequenced in a study of T-cell memory formation after mild COVID-19. From the 5' RACE reads, TCRdb called clonotypes with MiXCR, one entry per CDR3 protein. The table shows 110,000 or so distinct CDR3 sequences, with roughly 20% occurring only once. The sequenced material came from PBMCs or a T cell subset sorted from them (not recorded which). These receptors originate from a man younger than 35 who had mild COVID-19 (a few samples of this study predate the infection). Cell type and time point are not known.

The V gene is TRBV5-1, the J gene TRBJ1-3; no definite D call. Germline values: CDR1 SGHRS, CDR2 YFSETQ. The CDR3 contains 15 residues. V dropped 0 bases and J dropped 2 bases, with 9 bases sitting between them. The CDR3 region has the DNA TGCGCCAGCAGCTTGGGATCCGGGGCTGGAAACACCATATATTTT. It yields the protein CASSLGSGAGNTIYF.

This chain links TRBV7-2 with TRBJ1-1; D is uncertain. The V end lost 3 bases, the J end lost 1 base, and 12 bases lay between the germline ends. This CDR3 region has 15 residues. Germline assignment: CDR1 SGHTA and CDR2 FQGNSA. As DNA, the CDR3 is TGTGCCAGCAGCTTGGTTGCGGGATCGAACACTGAAGCTTTCTTT. It codes for CASSLVAGSNTEAFF. Looking up the rest from reference TRBV7-2 and TRBJ1-1 gives the full variable domain: GAGVSQSPSNKVTEKGKDVELRCDPISGHTALYWYRQSLGQGLEFLIYFQGNSAPDKSGLPSDRFSAERTGGSVSTLTIQRTQQEDSAVYLCASSLVAGSNTEAFFGQGTRLTVV.

J is TRBJ1-2 and V is TRBV7-6; possibly TRBD1 for D (6 bases). In germline, CDR1 is SGHVS, CDR2 FNYEAQ. Deletions cut 2 bases from V and 7 bases from J, with 11 bases between. The CDR3 loop spans 13 amino acids. CDR3 sequence reads: CASSLRTVGGYTF. CDR3 DNA sequence: TGTGCCAGCAGCTTACGGACAGTGGGTGGCTACACCTTC. The full variable domain, with the rest looked up from reference TRBV7-6 and TRBJ1-2, is GAGVSQSPRYKVTKRGQDVALRCDPISGHVSLYWYRQALGQGPEFLTYFNYEAQQDKSGLPNDRFSAERPEGSISTLTIQRTEQRDSAMYRCASSLRTVGGYTFGSGTRLTVV.

In its sample, this clonotype was seen many times. The V call is TRBV7-9, the J call TRBJ2-1, with D possibly matching TRBD2 (6 bases). Germline V gene data show CDR1 as SEHNR and CDR2 as FQNEAQ (reference sequence). The V and J ends lost 3 bases and 0 bases respectively, with 15 bases between them. The CDR3 is made up of 17 amino acids. The CDR3 DNA reads as TGTGCCAGCAGCTTGCATGGAGCGGGTGGCTCCTACAATGAGCAGTTCTTC. Protein: CASSLHGAGGSYNEQFF.

The chain uses TRBV11-2 and TRBJ2-4; 9 bases are shared with TRBD2. There are 16 residues in the CDR3. J was trimmed by 8 bases and V by 2 bases; bases with no gene match: 10. CDR1 and CDR2 (germline): SGHAT, FQNNGV. As DNA, the CDR3 is TGTGCCAGCAGCTTATGGGGTAGCGGGGGATCTGACATTCAGTACTTC. Translation gives CASSLWGSGGSDIQYF.

This clonotype was observed a few times. The chain joins TRBV7-9 to TRBJ2-4; 7 bases map to TRBD2. Trimming took 5 bases from V and 0 from J; bases not matched to a gene: 7. Germline V gene lookup returns CDR1 SEHNR and CDR2 FQNEAQ (reference sequence). The CDR3 length is 16 residues. Written as DNA, the CDR3 is TGTGCCAGCAGCCCCTCTAGCGGTGCAGCCAAAAACATTCAGTACTTC. It yields the protein CASSPSSGAAKNIQYF.

The chain is built from TRBV7-9 and TRBJ1-3; D gene ambiguous. This CDR3 is 11 amino acids long. Germline V gives CDR1 SEHNR, CDR2 FQNEAQ (reference sequence). V lost 8 bases, J lost 4 bases, and 6 bases lay in between. CDR3 loop: CASGSGNTIYF. Written as DNA, the CDR3 is TGTGCCAGCGGGTCCGGAAACACCATATATTTT.

This clonotype has a handful of counts. The V and J genes are TRBV27 and TRBJ2-7; the D is unclear. CDR3 size: 13 residues. V lost 8 bases and J lost 4, with 15 bases in between. Germline V gene sequence: CDR1 MNHEY, CDR2 SMNVEV (reference sequence). CDR3 region: CASRPAGLYEQYF. The CDR3 DNA reads TGTGCCAGCCGGCCTGCCGGTTTATACGAGCAGTACTTC.

The V call is TRBV29-1, the J call TRBJ1-2; 7 bases are a match to TRBD1. J lost 7 bases, V lost 5 bases, and 22 bases had no gene match. Germline values: CDR1 SQVTM, CDR2 ANQGSEA. The CDR3 loop spans 17 amino acids. CDR3 nucleotide sequence: TGCAGCGTTCCTGGGGGGGACAGCCACAAGGGCGGTCGTGGCTACACCTTC. Its translation: CSVPGGDSHKGGRGYTF.

The sample holds a few counts of this clonotype. The chain couples TRBV4-3 to TRBJ2-3; TRBD1 matches at 8 bases. Trimming at V came to 4 bases and at J to 0 bases, leaving 12 bases not matched to a gene. Per the germline V gene, CDR1 is LGHNA and CDR2 is YSLEER. There are 18 residues in the CDR3. This chain's CDR3 is CASSRRTGISLSTDTQYF. The CDR3, as DNA: TGCGCCAGCAGCCGCCGGACAGGGATTTCTTTGAGCACAGATACGCAGTATTTT.

This clonotype was counted many times. The gene calls are TRBV15 and TRBJ2-1; tentatively, D is TRBD2 (5 bases). This CDR3 has 12 residues. The V end lost 0 bases, the J end lost 9 bases, and 6 bases lay between the germline ends. Germline CDR1 LNHNV, CDR2 YYDKDF (reference sequence). The CDR3 DNA follows: TGTGCCACCAGCAGAGATCGGGGTGAGCAGTTCTTC. This sequence encodes CATSRDRGEQFF.

This clonotype has more than one count but fewer than ten. This sequence joins TRBV6-2 or TRBV6-3 and TRBJ1-5; D call uncertain. Trimming cost V 2 bases and J 5 bases, with 10 bases left between them. CDR1 is MNHEY and CDR2 is SVGEGT in the germline V gene. This CDR3 has 14 residues. The DNA for the CDR3 is TGTGCCAGCAGTTACAAAAACAGCTATCAGCCCCAGCATTTT. This encodes CASSYKNSYQPQHF.

This chain uses TRBV7-9 with TRBJ2-7; D ambiguous. CDR1 SEHNR and CDR2 FQNEAQ come from the germline V gene (reference sequence). Trimming stripped 1 base from V and 4 bases from J, with 11 bases between. This CDR3 is 14 amino acids long. The CDR3 DNA sequence: TGTGCCAGCAGCTTAGGAGATGGGGTGTACGAGCAGTACGTC. This sequence encodes CASSLGDGVYEQYV.

V is TRBV20-1 and J is TRBJ2-1; D is possibly TRBD1 (6 bases). Germline loops: CDR1 DFQATT, CDR2 SNEGSKA (reference sequence). Between the trimmed V and J ends, which lost 5 bases and 5 bases, there was a span of 19 bases. This CDR3 contains 15 residues. CDR3 residues: CSAPTLLGANNEQFF. CDR3 sequence (DNA): TGCAGTGCTCCCACCCTTTTGGGGGCTAACAATGAGCAGTTCTTC.

The V call is TRBV4-2, the J call TRBJ2-1; 8 bases are shared with TRBD2. The CDR3 consists of 17 residues. The ends lost 4 bases at V and 6 bases at J; junction bases unmatched: 14. Germline V gives CDR1 LGHNA, CDR2 YNFKEQ. Here the CDR3 DNA reads TGTGCCAGCAGCCCCTCCGTACTAGCGGCTCGGGGCAATGAGCAGTTCTTC. This sequence encodes CASSPSVLAARGNEQFF.

The sample holds a few counts of this clonotype. The chain employs TRBV6-4 and TRBJ2-2, with 9 bases identical to TRBD1. The J segment lost 4 bases and the V segment lost 3 bases, leaving 3 bases of the junction unmatched. The CDR3 length is 15 residues. Germline V lookup: CDR1 MRHNA, CDR2 SNTAGT. The CDR3 region has the DNA TGTGCCAGCAGTGAGGAGACAGGGGGCACCGGGGAGCTGTTTTTT. This encodes CASSEETGGTGELFF.

The J gene is TRBJ1-3, the V gene TRBV12-5; 7 bases fit TRBD1. V shed 5 bases, J shed 2 bases, and the junction held 3 bases outside the gene matches. The CDR3 runs 14 residues. The V gene's germline CDR1 is LGHNT and CDR2 FRNRAP. CDR3 nucleotides: TGTGCTAGTGGTATCGGACAGGCTGGAAACACCATATATTTT. It specifies CASGIGQAGNTIYF.

The genes are TRBV7-2 and TRBJ2-2; the D is unclear. The CDR3 is made up of 14 amino acids. V gave up 2 bases and J gave up 7 bases, with 11 bases separating them. Germline V gene data show CDR1 as SGHTA and CDR2 as FQGNSA. The DNA of the CDR3 is TGTGCCAGCAGCTTATTTCGGAAGGGCGGGGAGCTGTTTTTT. It translates to CASSLFRKGGELFF.

The CDR3 DNA reads TGTGCCAGCAGCTTGACCCGGACAGGGGGTGAAAAACTGTTTTTT. This sequence encodes CASSLTRTGGEKLFF. The chain carries TRBV7-3 and TRBJ1-4; 10 bases are shared with TRBD1. The CDR3 contains 15 residues. J lost 7 bases, V lost 3 bases, and 5 bases had no gene match. From germline, CDR1 is SGHTA and CDR2 FQGTGA.